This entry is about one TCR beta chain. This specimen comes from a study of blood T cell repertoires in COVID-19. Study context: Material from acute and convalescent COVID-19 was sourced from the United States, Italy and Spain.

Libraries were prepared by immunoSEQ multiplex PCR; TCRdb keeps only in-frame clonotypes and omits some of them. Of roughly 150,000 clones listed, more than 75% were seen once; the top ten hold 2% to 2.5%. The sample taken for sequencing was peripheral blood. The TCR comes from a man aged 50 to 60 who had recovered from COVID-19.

The CDR3 DNA sequence: TGTGCCAGTAGTTCTCGACAGGGCAAACAACCCTATGGCTACACCTTC. Its protein is CASSSRQGKQPYGYTF. The V gene is TRBV19, the J gene TRBJ1-2; TRBD1 matches at 7 bases. The CDR3 runs 16 residues. V lost 5 bases, J lost 4 bases, and 13 bases stayed unmatched. Per the germline V gene, CDR1 is LNHDA and CDR2 is SQIVND (reference sequence).